A single sample gave rise to the 8 T cell receptor beta chains below, sequenced in a study of blood T cells in healthy people across ages. PCR was performed a second time for roughly 7 to 12 cycles using a sample-barcoded 5' primer and a J-beta primer mix. MiXCR, run by TCRdb on the 5' RACE reads, gives a single entry per CDR3 protein. The sample has fewer than 1.5 million distinct CDR3 sequences; around 42% are singletons. Specimen: blood. These receptors were obtained from a woman younger than 35 in good health.

The chain is built from TRBV20-1 and TRBJ1-4; D ambiguous. Germline V gene data show CDR1 as DFQATT and CDR2 as SNEGSKA (reference sequence). This CDR3 is built from 14 residues. V shed 3 bases and J shed 0 bases, with 8 bases lying between them. The CDR3 sequence is CSASLGSTNEKLFF. CDR3 sequence (DNA): TGCAGTGCTAGCTTAGGATCAACTAATGAAAAACTGTTTTTT.

This clonotype has just a few counts. The chain recombines TRBV4-1 with TRBJ2-4; TRBD2 matches at 10 bases. J lost 0 bases, V lost 4 bases, and 9 bases had no gene match. The CDR3 has 18 residues. The germline gives CDR1 MGHRA, CDR2 YSYEKL. This chain's CDR3 is CASSPSGGGEVAKNIQYF. The CDR3 DNA is TGCGCCAGCAGCCCTAGCGGGGGAGGCGAAGTAGCCAAAAACATTCAGTACTTC.

The rearrangement uses TRBV29-1 and TRBJ2-2; D is unresolved. CDR3 size: 11 residues. V was trimmed by 0 bases and J by 6 bases, leaving 2 bases between them. CDR1 and CDR2 from the germline V gene are SQVTM and ANQGSEA. The CDR3 sequence is CSVEDPGELFF. Here the CDR3 DNA reads TGCAGCGTTGAAGATCCCGGGGAGCTGTTTTTT.

This chain's CDR3 is CASSQELGVSSYNEQYF. The CDR3 nucleotides read TGCGCCAGCAGCCAAGAGCTGGGCGTTAGCTCCTACAATGAGCAGTACTTC. V is TRBV4-3 and J is TRBJ2-1; D unclear. The J call may be incorrect, as the DNA end agrees better with TRBJ2-7. This CDR3 contains 17 residues. Germline V lookup: CDR1 LGHNA, CDR2 YSLEER.

This clonotype appeared a few times. This rearrangement joins TRBV6-2 or TRBV6-3 to TRBJ2-7; either TRBD1 or TRBD2 may fit D (5 bases each). This CDR3 spans 14 amino acids. Per germline, CDR1 MNHEY and CDR2 SVGEGT. V shed 5 bases and J shed 2 bases, with 13 bases lying between them. The CDR3 loop is CASSHRPGPYEQYF. DNA of the CDR3: TGTGCCAGCAGTCACCGACCGGGACCCTACGAGCAGTACTTC.

This clonotype was seen only a few times. The V call is TRBV3-1, the J call TRBJ1-2, with 9 bases that match TRBD1. This CDR3 is 14 amino acids long. After removal of 4 bases from V and 7 bases from J, the junction contained 7 bases not matched to a gene. Germline V gives CDR1 LGHDT, CDR2 YNNKEL (reference sequence). CDR3 amino acids: CASSLRGTGSGYTF. The CDR3 region has the DNA TGTGCCAGCAGCCTTCGCGGGACAGGGTCTGGCTACACCTTC.

The CDR3 sequence is CASSSSSHEAFF. As DNA, the CDR3 is TGTGCCAGCAGTTCCTCGAGCCATGAAGCTTTCTTT. The chain is built from TRBV12-3 or TRBV12-4 and TRBJ1-1; unclear D gene. This CDR3 comprises 12 residues. V lost 4 bases to trimming and J lost 7 bases, with 10 bases between them.

The sample holds a few counts of this clonotype. J is TRBJ2-3 and V is TRBV11-2; unclear D gene. The V and J ends lost 2 bases and 5 bases respectively, with 5 bases between them. The CDR3 loop spans 12 amino acids. Per the germline V gene, CDR1 is SGHAT and CDR2 is FQNNGV. The CDR3 here is CASSLSLDTQYF. The CDR3 DNA is TGTGCCAGCAGCTTAAGTCTAGATACGCAGTATTTT.